This TCR beta chain was documented in a study of monozygotic twins with cystic fibrosis. General study points: V usage most resembled the co-twin in 13 of 16 pairs. Nucleotide-identical clonotype sharing was significantly higher within monozygotic CF twin pairs than between unrelated CF individuals. The repertoire was suggested to be naive-dominated, clonality median around 0.0095.

Sequenced by immunoSEQ multiplex PCR; TCRdb stores in-frame clones only, minus some. This repertoire shows about 14,000 clones, approximately 95% found once; its top ten account for 8% to 9.5%. Germline values: CDR1 MDHEN, CDR2 SYDVKM. This CDR3 comprises 14 residues. Trimming pared 11 bases from V and 5 bases from J, leaving 21 bases between. Points on this clone: Antigen unknown.

The material sequenced was blood. The rearrangement joins TRBV28 to TRBJ2-5, with D possibly matching TRBD1 (9 bases). This TCR was sampled from a girl between 2 and 10 years old with cystic fibrosis. The CDR3, as DNA: TGTGCCTCGGGGGGGGACAGGGTTCAGGAGACCCAGTACTTC. It codes for CASGGDRVQETQYF.